Listed below are T cell receptor beta chains from one sample, sequenced in a study of tumor-infiltrating lymphocytes in primary liver carcinoma. TCRdb independently ran MiXCR on the multiplex PCR reads; one entry per CDR3 protein. This table holds 90,000 to 110,000 distinct CDR3 sequences, around 83% found once. The sample consisted of liver tumor tissue from sampling region 3. Every receptor here comes from a man aged 40-49 years with primary liver carcinoma and hepatitis B virus infection. Each CDR3 is given with its conserved first and last residue. A D gene is named only where the DNA matches it firmly. The size entry is marked missing in some rows and otherwise reads once, few, many or a size class.

v_gene	j_gene	abundance	d_gene	CDR3nt	CDR3aa
TRBV10-3	TRBJ2-7	-	TRBD1	TGTACCATCAGTGAGTCTAGGACAGGGGGACTCTACGAGCAGTACTTC	CTISESRTGGLYEQYF
TRBV5-5	TRBJ2-5	-	-	TGTGCCAGCAGTTTGGATATAGAGATCCAGTACTTC	CASSLDIEIQYF
TRBV7-9	TRBJ2-1	-	-	TGTACCAGCAGCCAATCTCTGATGAATGAGCAGTTCTTC	CTSSQSLMNEQFF
TRBV6-1	TRBJ2-6	few	-	TGTGCCAGCAGTGACAGGGCTGGGGTCAACGTCCTGACTTTC	CASSDRAGVNVLTF
TRBV11-1	TRBJ2-4	-	-	TGTGCCAGGAGCTTTCCCGGGACTTGCGGTACTAAAAACATTCAGTACTTC	CARSFPGTCGTKNIQYF
TRBV11-1	TRBJ2-5	-	TRBD1	TGCGCCAACAGCTTAGAAGGGGGCTGGAAAGAGACCCAGTACTTC	CANSLEGGWKETQYF
TRBV30	TRBJ2-1	once	-	TGTGCCTGGAGTAAGGGGAACCACCTAACTGAGCAATTCTTC	CAWSKGNHLTEQFF
TRBV29-1	TRBJ2-7	-	-	TGCTGCGCCGGAAAGGGCGCCGAGCAGTACTTC	CCAGKGAEQYF
TRBV7-9	TRBJ2-2	-	TRBD1	TGTGCCAGCAGCGCAGGGACAGGGATGGCAGGGGAGCAGTTTTTT	CASSAGTGMAGEQFF
TRBV4-1	TRBJ2-5	many	TRBD2	TGCGCCAGCAGCCAAAATCCAGGACTAGCGGGAGAGACCCAGTACTTC	CASSQNPGLAGETQYF
TRBV29-1	TRBJ2-6	-	TRBD2	TGCAGAATTGAAGGGACTAGCGGGAGCCTCTCTGGGGCCAACGTCCTGATTTTC	CRIEGTSGSLSGANVLIF
TRBV4-3	TRBJ2-6	-	-	TGCGTCAGCAGCCAACGTGGGGGAGCCAACGTCCTGACTTTC	CVSSQRGGANVLTF
TRBV6-6	TRBJ2-2	-	TRBD1	TGTGCCAGCGGTTACTCGGGACAGGGGGCGGGGACCGGGGAGCTCTTTTTT	CASGYSGQGAGTGELFF
TRBV20-1	TRBJ1-3	-	-	TGCAGTGCTAGCCTGTACGGTGACACCATATATTTT	CSASLYGDTIYF
TRBV10-2	TRBJ2-3	many	TRBD2	TGCGCCAGCAGTGAGTCGACTAGCGGGAGGGATACGCAGTATTTT	CASSESTSGRDTQYF
TRBV4-2	TRBJ1-5	-	-	TGTGCCAGCAGCAAGGCGGCGGAGGCAGGCAATCAGCCCCAGCATTTT	CASSKAAEAGNQPQHF
TRBV11-2	TRBJ2-7	-	TRBD1	TGTGACATCAGCTTACGATGGACAGGGGAGAAGGAGCAGTACTTC	CDISLRWTGEKEQYF
TRBV12-3/TRBV12-4	TRBJ1-2	-	-	TGTGCCAACAGTGCTGAAAGGAAGTATGGTTACACCTTC	CANSAERKYGYTF
TRBV11-2	TRBJ2-5	-	-	TGTGCCAGCAGCTTGGGGGCCGCTTTCCGACTCCAAGAGACCCAGTACTTC	CASSLGAAFRLQETQYF
TRBV28	TRBJ2-5	-	-	TGTGCCATCAGTTCGGGTGAGACCCAGTACTTC	CAISSGETQYF
TRBV11-2	TRBJ2-7	once	-	TGTGCCGGCAGCCCAGGGTGGGGGCGAGCCATTTACGAGCAGTACTTC	CAGSPGWGRAIYEQYF
TRBV11-1	TRBJ2-1	-	TRBD1	TGTGCCAGCAGATCTCGGGACAGGTCTTTGTCGTACAATGAGCAGTTCTTC	CASRSRDRSLSYNEQFF
TRBV5-1	TRBJ1-2	-	-	TGCGCCAGCAGCTTGACAGCTAACTATGATTACACCTTC	CASSLTANYDYTF
TRBV11-1	TRBJ2-3	-	TRBD1	TGTGCCAACAGCTTCGCCGACAGGGGAGTGGATACCCAGTATTTT	CANSFADRGVDTQYF
TRBV19	TRBJ1-1	few	TRBD1	TGTGCCAGTAGTACAAAAACAGGGGCGAACACTGAAGCTTTCTTT	CASSTKTGANTEAFF
TRBV4-3	TRBJ2-1	-	-	TGCGCCAGCAGCCAAGACACCAGGGGGAGGAACAATGAGCACTTCTTC	CASSQDTRGRNNEHFF
TRBV11-3	TRBJ2-1	-	-	TGTGCCAACGGCTTAGGCGTCTCGAACAACGAGCAGTTCTTC	CANGLGVSNNEQFF
TRBV6-5	TRBJ1-2	-	-	TGTACCAGCAGATCGACAGTCTATGGATACACCTTC	CTSRSTVYGYTF
TRBV6-4	TRBJ2-1	many	TRBD2	TGTGCCAGCAGTGACTCAGCGGGAGGGAATGAGCAGTTCTTC	CASSDSAGGNEQFF
TRBV15	TRBJ2-6	few	TRBD1	TGTGCCACCAGCCTTGCGGCGGGACAGGGTTTCTCTGGGGCCAACGTCCTGACTTTC	CATSLAAGQGFSGANVLTF
TRBV11-2	TRBJ2-7	few	-	TGTGTCAGCACCCGTGGGAGTTCCACCTACGAGCGGTACTTC	CVSTRGSSTYERYF
TRBV11-1	TRBJ2-1	-	-	TGTGCCAACAGACCCACAGGGCTTCTGGGCAATGAGCAGCTCTTC	CANRPTGLLGNEQLF
TRBV4-1	TRBJ2-1	-	TRBD1	TGCGCCAGCAGCGAGGGACAGCTGTTCTTC	CASSEGQLFF
TRBV11-2	TRBJ2-1	-	-	TGTGCCAGCAGGTTAGGGTCCGGTGTGGGGTATGAACAGTTCTTC	CASRLGSGVGYEQFF
TRBV5-5	TRBJ1-1	-	-	TGTGCCAGCAGCTTTGTGGTCAACGCTGAAGCTTTCTTT	CASSFVVNAEAFF
TRBV6-9	TRBJ2-3	-	-	TGTGCCAGCGCCTACCACGGCGGGACGGGCATAGATACGCAATATTTT	CASAYHGGTGIDTQYF
TRBV5-1	TRBJ2-2	-	-	TGCGCCAGCAGTTTACATCACAGGACGAAGACGGGGGAGCTGTTTTTT	CASSLHHRTKTGELFF
TRBV2	TRBJ2-1	few	TRBD2	TGTGCCAGCACAAACTTAGGGACTAGCGGCAGCAATGAGCAGTTCTTC	CASTNLGTSGSNEQFF
TRBV7-9	TRBJ1-6	many	-	TGTGCCAGCAGCTTAGCACCAGCTGGGTCCTCACCCCTCCACTTT	CASSLAPAGSSPLHF
TRBV29-1	TRBJ2-1	-	TRBD1	TGTAGCGTTTTAGGACATTCCCAGGGGGCTTACAATGAGCAGTTCTTC	CSVLGHSQGAYNEQFF
TRBV6-2/TRBV6-3	TRBJ2-7	once	TRBD2	TGTGCCAGCAGCACTCCGACTAGCAGAGGGTATGAGCTGTACTTC	CASSTPTSRGYELYF
TRBV12-3/TRBV12-4	TRBJ1-2	medium-sized	-	TGTGCCAGCAGTTTAGAGGGTCGCGGCTACACCTTC	CASSLEGRGYTF
TRBV10-2	TRBJ2-3	-	-	TGCACCAGCAAATCTAGTACAGATACGCAGTATTTT	CTSKSSTDTQYF
TRBV14	TRBJ1-2	-	-	TGTGCCAGCAGCCAAGATAGGCAGGAGTGTGGCTACACCTTC	CASSQDRQECGYTF
TRBV2	TRBJ2-6	-	-	TGTGCCAGCTTGTTCCGACAGGCTGGGGCCAACGTCCTGGCTTTC	CASLFRQAGANVLAF
TRBV6-6	TRBJ1-5	-	-	TGTGCCAGCAGCCTCCACCTGGACGATCACTTCAATCAGCCCCAGCATTTT	CASSLHLDDHFNQPQHF
TRBV5-5	TRBJ1-2	many	-	TGTGCCAGCAGCCCCGACGTCGGGTATGGCTACACCTTC	CASSPDVGYGYTF
TRBV30	TRBJ2-7	few	-	TGTGCCTGGATAGGTGGGTTCAGCGCCTACGAGCAGTACTTC	CAWIGGFSAYEQYF
TRBV29-1	TRBJ2-3	-	-	TGCAGCGCCAGGCAGGGCAACACAAATACGCAATATTTT	CSARQGNTNTQYF
TRBV6-2/TRBV6-3	TRBJ2-5	-	TRBD1	TGTGTCAGCAGTCGAATCCCCAGGGGGCGATTCGGCGAGACCCAGTACTTC	CVSSRIPRGRFGETQYF
TRBV29-1	TRBJ1-1	-	-	TGCAGCGTTGGCGCCAAAGGTGGAGGAGTTCTCTTT	CSVGAKGGGVLF
TRBV29-1	TRBJ2-2	-	TRBD2	TGCAGCGCTGGGACTAGCGCGGCGAACATCAGGGAGCTGTTTTTT	CSAGTSAANIRELFF
TRBV29-1	TRBJ2-3	-	-	TGCAGCGTTGAGGGCGGGACCGACATCACAGATATGCAGTATTTT	CSVEGGTDITDMQYF
TRBV29-1	TRBJ2-3	-	-	TGCAGCGCCGCGGCCCATGGCGTCACAGATACGCAATATTTT	CSAAAHGVTDTQYF
TRBV4-3	TRBJ1-6	-	-	TGCACCAGCAGCTCCTGGGACAAGGGAATAAATTCACCCCTCCACTTT	CTSSSWDKGINSPLHF
TRBV14	TRBJ1-6	many	-	TGTGCCAGCAGCCAAGGGGATGGAAGACCCCTCCACTTT	CASSQGDGRPLHF